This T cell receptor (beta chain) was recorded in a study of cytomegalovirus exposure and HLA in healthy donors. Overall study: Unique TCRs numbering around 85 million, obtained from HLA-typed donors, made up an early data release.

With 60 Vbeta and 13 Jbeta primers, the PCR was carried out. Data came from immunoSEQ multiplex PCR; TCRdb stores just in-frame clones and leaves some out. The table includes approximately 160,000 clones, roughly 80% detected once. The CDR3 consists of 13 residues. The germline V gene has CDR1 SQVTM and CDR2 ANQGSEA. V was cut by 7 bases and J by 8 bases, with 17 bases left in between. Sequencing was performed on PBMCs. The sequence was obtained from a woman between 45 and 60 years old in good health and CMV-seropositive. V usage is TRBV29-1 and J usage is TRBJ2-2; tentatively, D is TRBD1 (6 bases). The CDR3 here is CSARYWDNGELFF. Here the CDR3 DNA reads TGCAGCGCCCGATACTGGGACAATGGGGAGCTGTTTTTT.